The T cell receptor (beta chain) described here comes from a study of blood T cell repertoires in COVID-19. Across the whole study: T cells, B-cell-depleted T cells, or PBMCs supplied cDNA or gDNA.

Germline V gene sequence: CDR1 SGHRS, CDR2 YFSETQ. Trimming removed 5 bases from V and 4 bases from J, with 6 bases in between. The CDR3 totals 11 residues. Per the authors' pipeline: Amplification from reference gene primers served as the basis for estimated nucleated cell counts. TCRdb's table, derived via immunoSEQ multiplex PCR, lists solely in-frame clones and lacks some. For V, J and clone size, that table is used; D and trimming come from the DNA. The sample holds approximately 100,000 clones, approximately 90% seen once. This TCR was recovered from a man aged 55 to 70 with acute or convalescent COVID-19. The V gene is TRBV5-1, the J gene TRBJ1-1, with D possibly being TRBD1 (5 bases). Sequenced sample: peripheral blood. The CDR3 loop is CASRQGTEAFF. The CDR3 DNA is TGCGCCAGCAGGCAGGGCACTGAAGCTTTCTTT.